Shown below are 4 T cell receptor beta chains from a single sample sequenced in a study of blood T cells in healthy people across ages. Primed by a sample-barcoded 5' primer and a J-beta primer mix, a second PCR proceeded for 7 to 11 cycles. From the 5' RACE reads, TCRdb called clonotypes with MiXCR, one entry per CDR3 protein. This repertoire shows 700,000 or so distinct CDR3 sequences, around 43% found once; its top ten account for approximately 31%. Input material: blood. These receptors originate from an elderly man in good health.

V and J are TRBV5-1 and TRBJ2-5; the D is unclear. CDR1 and CDR2 (germline): SGHRS, YFSETQ. The CDR3 extends over 15 amino acids. V was clipped by 2 bases and J by 7 bases, with 18 bases between them. CDR3 residues: CASSLVSDGLGTQYF. In DNA form, the CDR3 reads TGCGCCAGCAGCTTAGTTAGTGACGGCCTTGGGACCCAGTACTTC. Full variable domain (rest looked up from reference TRBV5-1 and TRBJ2-5): KAGVTQTPRYLIKTRGQQVTLSCSPISGHRSVSWYQQTPGQGLQFLFEYFSETQRNKGNFPGRFSGRQFSNSRSEMNVSTLELGDSALYLCASSLVSDGLGTQYFGPGTRLLVL.

Concerning this clonotype: With a much larger clone just one base away, this may be a read error. This chain links TRBV7-9 with TRBJ2-3, with D uncertain. This CDR3 spans 14 amino acids. The germline gives CDR1 SEHNR, CDR2 FQNEAQ (reference sequence). Trimming took off 5 bases at V and 2 bases at J, with 11 bases between the two ends. In nucleotides, the CDR3 is TGTGCCAGCAGCGTAGATACTAACACAGATACGCAGTATTTT. Its protein product is CASSVDTNTDTQYF.

The CDR3 protein is CASSLTGFGQPQHF. As DNA, the CDR3 is TGTGCCAGCAGCTTGACAGGGTTCGGTCAGCCCCAGCATTTT. The rearrangement uses TRBV7-6 and TRBJ1-5, with TRBD1 identical over 7 bases. The CDR3 has 14 residues. Germline-derived CDR1 and CDR2 are SGHVS and FNYEAQ. V shed 3 bases, J shed 6 bases, and the junction held 5 bases outside the gene matches.

A word on this clonotype: One junction end disagrees with the germline gene, perhaps due to a read error. The chain is built from TRBV7-9 and TRBJ2-3; D possibly corresponds to TRBD2 (6 bases). The CDR3 totals 18 residues. Germline assignment: CDR1 SEHNR and CDR2 FQNEAQ (reference sequence). CDR3 DNA sequence: TGTGCCAGCAGCTCAGGGAGGCTCCCTGAAAGGGTCACAGGTACGCAGTATTTT. Amino acids: CASSSGRLPERVTGTQYF. The variable domain in full, with the rest retrieved from reference TRBV7-9 and TRBJ2-3, is DTGVSQNPRHKITKRGQNVTFRCDPISEHNRLYWYRQTLGQGPEFLTYFQNEAQLEKSRLLSDRFSAERPKGSFSTLEIQRTEQGDSAMYLCASSSGRLPERVTGTQYFGPGTRLTVL.